A selection of T cell receptor beta chains follows, all from one sample in a study of radiotherapy plus CTLA-4 blockade in lung cancer. Profiled with immunoSEQ multiplex PCR; TCRdb holds only in-frame clones, not every one. The table lists tens of thousands of clones, 85% to 90% of them singletons. Specimen: peripheral blood, collected from a patient treated with radiotherapy plus ipilimumab. The receptors were sampled from a human donor with non-small cell lung cancer that progressed on radiotherapy plus ipilimumab. The CDR3 runs from the conserved cysteine through the conserved F or W. D genes are given only for firm matches. Clone size is not always given. Where it is, it says once, few, many or a class for expanded clones.

d_gene: .; abundance: .; j_gene: TRBJ2-7; v_gene: TRBV28; CDR3nt: TGTGCCAGCAGTTTTCTCGGCGGGCGGAGCTCCTACGAGCAGTACTTC; CDR3aa: CASSFLGGRSSYEQYF
d_gene: .; abundance: .; j_gene: TRBJ1-2; v_gene: TRBV7-2; CDR3nt: TGTGCCAGCAGCTTATTTATCGGCCCCAACTATGGCTACACCTTC; CDR3aa: CASSLFIGPNYGYTF
d_gene: .; abundance: .; j_gene: TRBJ1-2; v_gene: TRBV30; CDR3nt: TGTGCCTGGAGAAGTTTGGCCCCCTATGGCTACACCTTC; CDR3aa: CAWRSLAPYGYTF
d_gene: .; abundance: few; j_gene: TRBJ2-3; v_gene: TRBV5-4; CDR3nt: TGTGCCAGCAGCTTGTTCTTAGATACGCAGTATTTT; CDR3aa: CASSLFLDTQYF
d_gene: .; abundance: .; j_gene: TRBJ2-1; v_gene: TRBV27; CDR3nt: TGTGCCAGCAGTTTGGGGGGGGCCCTCTACAATGAGCAGTTCTTC; CDR3aa: CASSLGGALYNEQFF
d_gene: TRBD1; abundance: .; j_gene: TRBJ2-7; v_gene: TRBV7-9; CDR3nt: TGTGCCAGCAGCTTAGACAGGGGGCGACCCTACGAGCAGTACTTC; CDR3aa: CASSLDRGRPYEQYF
d_gene: .; abundance: .; j_gene: TRBJ2-7; v_gene: TRBV7-2; CDR3nt: TGTGCCAGCAGCTTAGAGGCCACCCGTTCGTGGCAGTACTTC; CDR3aa: CASSLEATRSWQYF
d_gene: TRBD1; abundance: .; j_gene: TRBJ2-7; v_gene: TRBV6-5; CDR3nt: TGTGCCAGCACTACCAGACAGGGGGCCTACGAGCAGTACTTC; CDR3aa: CASTTRQGAYEQYF
d_gene: .; abundance: .; j_gene: TRBJ1-5; v_gene: TRBV10-1; CDR3nt: TGCGCCAGCAGCGACAAGGTAGGCAGGGAGTACTATCAGCCCCAGCATTTT; CDR3aa: CASSDKVGREYYQPQHF
d_gene: .; abundance: .; j_gene: TRBJ2-2; v_gene: TRBV9; CDR3nt: TGTGCCAGCAGCTTCCGGGCCTCGAATCCCGGGGAGCTGTTTTTT; CDR3aa: CASSFRASNPGELFF
d_gene: .; abundance: .; j_gene: TRBJ2-1; v_gene: TRBV4-3; CDR3nt: TGCGCCAGCAGCCAAGGGGCCAGGGGGGGCTACAATGAGCAGTTCTTC; CDR3aa: CASSQGARGGYNEQFF
d_gene: .; abundance: .; j_gene: TRBJ2-7; v_gene: TRBV28; CDR3nt: TGTGCCAGCAGACTCCCGGGTCCCTCCTACGAGCAGTACTTC; CDR3aa: CASRLPGPSYEQYF
d_gene: .; abundance: .; j_gene: TRBJ2-1; v_gene: TRBV11-3; CDR3nt: TGTGCCAGCAGCTTAGTTTTAGCGAACTCCTACAATGAGCAGTTCTTC; CDR3aa: CASSLVLANSYNEQFF
d_gene: .; abundance: .; j_gene: TRBJ1-2; v_gene: TRBV5-1; CDR3nt: TGCGCCAGCAGCTTGGCATTATTGACGGCAGGGACTAACTATGGCTACACCTTC; CDR3aa: CASSLALLTAGTNYGYTF
d_gene: TRBD1; abundance: .; j_gene: TRBJ1-1; v_gene: TRBV19; CDR3nt: TGTGCCAGCGTACAGGGGTATTATGGCACTGAAGCTTTCTTT; CDR3aa: CASVQGYYGTEAFF
d_gene: .; abundance: once; j_gene: TRBJ1-5; v_gene: TRBV9; CDR3nt: TGTGCCAGCAGTTCAGGGGGCAATCAGCCCCAGCATTTT; CDR3aa: CASSSGGNQPQHF
d_gene: TRBD1; abundance: few; j_gene: TRBJ2-7; v_gene: TRBV7-6; CDR3nt: TGTGCCAGCAGCTCGGACAGGGGCCACGAGCAGTACTTC; CDR3aa: CASSSDRGHEQYF
d_gene: TRBD1; abundance: .; j_gene: TRBJ1-4; v_gene: TRBV2; CDR3nt: TGTGCCAGCATTTTCCGGGACAGGGGGGAGAAACTGTTTTTT; CDR3aa: CASIFRDRGEKLFF
d_gene: TRBD2; abundance: .; j_gene: TRBJ2-7; v_gene: TRBV7-2; CDR3nt: TGTGCCAGCAGCTTAGCGACCGGGGGGGCTTACGAGCAGTACTTC; CDR3aa: CASSLATGGAYEQYF
d_gene: TRBD2; abundance: few; j_gene: TRBJ2-2; v_gene: TRBV5-1; CDR3nt: TGCGCCAGCAGCCCGGGGGGGTTGGACACCGGGGAGCTGTTTTTT; CDR3aa: CASSPGGLDTGELFF
d_gene: TRBD2; abundance: .; j_gene: TRBJ2-1; v_gene: TRBV7-8; CDR3nt: TGTGCCAGCAGCCCTACAGGTGGTAGCGGGGGGGCCTACAATGAGCAGTTCTTC; CDR3aa: CASSPTGGSGGAYNEQFF
d_gene: TRBD2; abundance: .; j_gene: TRBJ2-7; v_gene: TRBV9; CDR3nt: TGTGCCAGCAGCTCGGGACTAAGCTACGAGCAGTACTTC; CDR3aa: CASSSGLSYEQYF